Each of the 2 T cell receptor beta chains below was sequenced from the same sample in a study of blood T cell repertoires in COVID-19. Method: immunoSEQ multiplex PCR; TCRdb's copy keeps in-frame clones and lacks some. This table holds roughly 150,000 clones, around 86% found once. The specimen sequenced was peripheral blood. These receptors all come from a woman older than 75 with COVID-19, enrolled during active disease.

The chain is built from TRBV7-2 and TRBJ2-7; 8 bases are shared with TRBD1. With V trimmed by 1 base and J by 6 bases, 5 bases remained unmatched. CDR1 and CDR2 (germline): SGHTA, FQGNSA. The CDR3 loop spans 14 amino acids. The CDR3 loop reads CASSLGRGLGEQYF. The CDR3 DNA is TGTGCCAGCAGCTTAGGCAGGGGGCTTGGCGAGCAGTACTTC.

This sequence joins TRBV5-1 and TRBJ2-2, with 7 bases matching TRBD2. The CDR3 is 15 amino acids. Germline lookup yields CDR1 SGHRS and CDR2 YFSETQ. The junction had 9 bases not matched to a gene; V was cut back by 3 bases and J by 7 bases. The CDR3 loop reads CASSSGLVGGGELFF. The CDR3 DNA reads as TGCGCCAGCAGCTCAGGACTAGTCGGTGGCGGGGAGCTGTTTTTT.